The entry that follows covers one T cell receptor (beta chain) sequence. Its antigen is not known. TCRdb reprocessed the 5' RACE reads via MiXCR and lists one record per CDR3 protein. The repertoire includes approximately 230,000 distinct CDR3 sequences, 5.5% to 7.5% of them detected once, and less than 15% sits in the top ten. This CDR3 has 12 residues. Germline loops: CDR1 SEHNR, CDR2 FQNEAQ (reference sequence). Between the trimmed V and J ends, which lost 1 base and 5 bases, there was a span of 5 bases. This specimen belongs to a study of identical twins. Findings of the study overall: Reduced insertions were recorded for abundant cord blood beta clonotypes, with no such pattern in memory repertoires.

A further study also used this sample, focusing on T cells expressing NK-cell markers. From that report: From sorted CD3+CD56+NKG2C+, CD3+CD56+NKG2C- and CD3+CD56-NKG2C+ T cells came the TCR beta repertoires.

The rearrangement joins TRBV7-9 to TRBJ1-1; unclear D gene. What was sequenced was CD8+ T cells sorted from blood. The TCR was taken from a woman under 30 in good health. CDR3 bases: TGTGCCAGCAGCTTAGTGTTGACTGAAGCTTTCTTT. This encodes CASSLVLTEAFF.